One TCR beta chain is described in this entry. Assay used: immunoSEQ multiplex PCR; TCRdb lists only in-frame clones, some missing. The top ten hold roughly 4.5% of the sample, which has around 100,000 clones, around nine tenths seen once. These data are taken from a study of blood T cell repertoires in COVID-19. As for the study in general: Specimens from acute and convalescent COVID-19 originated in the United States, Italy and Spain.

The CDR3 loop spans 12 amino acids. Trimming cost V 5 bases and J 5 bases, with 9 bases left between them. Germline CDR1 reads MNHEY; CDR2 reads SMNVEV (reference sequence). The V gene is TRBV27, the J gene TRBJ2-5; D is unclear. Sequences were obtained from peripheral blood. This sequence was found in a man aged 40-49 years with acute or convalescent COVID-19. The CDR3 nucleotides are TGTGCCAGCAGTGATAAGAGGGAGACCCAGTACTTC. This translates into CASSDKRETQYF.